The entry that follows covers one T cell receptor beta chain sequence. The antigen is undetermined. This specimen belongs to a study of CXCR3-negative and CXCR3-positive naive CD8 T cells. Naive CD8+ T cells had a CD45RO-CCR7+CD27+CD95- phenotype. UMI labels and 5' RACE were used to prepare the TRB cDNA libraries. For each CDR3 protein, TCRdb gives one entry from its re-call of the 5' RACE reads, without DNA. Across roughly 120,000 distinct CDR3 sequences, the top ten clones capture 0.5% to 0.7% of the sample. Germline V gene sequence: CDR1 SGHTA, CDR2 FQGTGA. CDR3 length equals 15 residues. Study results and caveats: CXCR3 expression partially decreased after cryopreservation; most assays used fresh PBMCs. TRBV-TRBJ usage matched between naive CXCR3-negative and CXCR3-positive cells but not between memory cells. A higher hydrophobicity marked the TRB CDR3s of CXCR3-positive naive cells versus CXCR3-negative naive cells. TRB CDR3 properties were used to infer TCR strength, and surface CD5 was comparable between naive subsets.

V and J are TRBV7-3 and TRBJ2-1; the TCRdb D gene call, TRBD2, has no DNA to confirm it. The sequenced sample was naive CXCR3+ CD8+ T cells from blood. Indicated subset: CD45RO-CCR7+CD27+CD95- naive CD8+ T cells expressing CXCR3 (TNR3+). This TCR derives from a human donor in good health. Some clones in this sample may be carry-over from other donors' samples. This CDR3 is CASSLNKLAGNEQFF.